This TCR beta chain originates from a study of vaccination effects on CD4 cells after COVID-19. Scientists isolated CD4+ T cells after an approximately 10-day culture period ended. Clones were sequenced by immunoSEQ multiplex PCR, and TCRdb holds only the in-frame ones, with some missing. The sample contains tens of thousands of clones, 72% of which appear only once. Remarks on this clone: What it binds is not known.

The clonotype was recovered from a human donor who had a prior SARS-CoV-2 infection. Sequences were derived from CD4+ T cells from PBMCs cultured without peptide, sampled before COVID-19 vaccination.

The CDR3: CASSIYGDQAPLHF. For the CDR3, the DNA is TGTGCCAGTAGTATTTATGGGGATCAGGCACCCCTCCACTTT. The chain couples TRBV19 to TRBJ1-6; D is unresolved. Germline V gene data show CDR1 as LNHDA and CDR2 as SQIVND (reference sequence). The CDR3 totals 14 residues. V lost 3 bases and J 11 bases, leaving 14 bases between the germline ends.